A single sample gave rise to the 5 T cell receptor beta chains below, sequenced in a study of T cells in localized non-small cell lung cancer. Sequenced by immunoSEQ multiplex PCR; TCRdb stores in-frame clones only, minus some. Of about 40,000 clones in the sample, around nine tenths were seen once. Sequenced material: peripheral blood, taken before any cancer treatment. The receptors come from a man aged 18 to 55 with stage I lung adenocarcinoma.

The V and J genes are TRBV28 and TRBJ1-4, with 8 bases aligning to TRBD1. Germline loops: CDR1 MDHEN, CDR2 SYDVKM. With 5 bases clipped from V and 8 bases from J, the junction kept 13 bases outside the gene matches. The CDR3 covers 16 residues. The CDR3 here is CASSAIGQGGDEKLFF. In DNA form, the CDR3 reads TGTGCCAGCAGTGCGATAGGACAGGGAGGGGACGAAAAACTGTTTTTT.

CDR3 nucleotide sequence: TGTGCCAGCAGCGGGGACACATACTATGGCTACACCTTC. It encodes CASSGDTYYGYTF. This chain connects TRBV14 to TRBJ1-2, with D perhaps TRBD1 (6 bases). V was trimmed by 5 bases and J by 3 bases, leaving 10 bases between them. Germline CDR1 SGHDN, CDR2 FVKESK. The CDR3 extends over 13 amino acids.

The chain has TRBV7-6 and TRBJ2-3; D assignment may be TRBD1 or TRBD2 (5 bases each). V lost 8 bases, J lost 6 bases, and 15 bases lay in between. This CDR3 is built from 13 residues. Per germline, CDR1 SGHVS and CDR2 FNYEAQ. The CDR3 loop reads CASARDPGDTQYF. CDR3 nucleotides: TGTGCCAGCGCCCGGGACCCCGGGGATACGCAGTATTTT.

The CDR3 DNA reads TGCGCCAGCAGCGGCGGACTCACCGGGGAGCTGTTTTTT. This sequence encodes CASSGGLTGELFF. This chain connects TRBV4-1 to TRBJ2-2, with a tentative D call TRBD2 (5 bases). Germline CDR1 is MGHRA and CDR2 is YSYEKL. V was clipped by 5 bases and J by 4 bases, with 8 bases between them. The CDR3 is 13 amino acids.

The rearrangement joins TRBV27 to TRBJ1-5; no reliable D call. The CDR3 runs 12 residues. Germline assignment: CDR1 MNHEY and CDR2 SMNVEV (reference sequence). V was pared by 1 base and J by 7 bases, with 5 bases between. Here the CDR3 DNA reads TGTGCCAGCAGTTTATGGCCCCAGCCCCAGCATTTT. Translated: CASSLWPQPQHF.